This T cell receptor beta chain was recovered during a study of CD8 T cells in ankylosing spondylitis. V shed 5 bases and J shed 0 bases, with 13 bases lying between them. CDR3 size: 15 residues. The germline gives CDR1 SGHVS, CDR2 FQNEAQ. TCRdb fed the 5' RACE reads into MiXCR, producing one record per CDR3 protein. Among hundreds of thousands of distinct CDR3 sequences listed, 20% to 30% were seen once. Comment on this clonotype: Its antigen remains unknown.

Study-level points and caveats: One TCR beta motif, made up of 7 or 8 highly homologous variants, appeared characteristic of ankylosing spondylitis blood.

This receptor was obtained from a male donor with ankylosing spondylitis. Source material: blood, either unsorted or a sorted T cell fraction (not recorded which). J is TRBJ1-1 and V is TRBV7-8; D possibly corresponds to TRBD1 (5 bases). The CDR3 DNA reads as TGTGCCAGCAGCCCAGTGGGACGAATGAACACTGAAGCTTTCTTT. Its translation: CASSPVGRMNTEAFF. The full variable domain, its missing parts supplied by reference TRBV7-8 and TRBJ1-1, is GAGVSQSPRYKVAKRGQDVALRCDPISGHVSLFWYQQALGQGPEFLTYFQNEAQLDKSGLPSDRFFAERPEGSVSTLKIQRTQQEDSAVYLCASSPVGRMNTEAFFGQGTRLTVV.